The 14 T cell receptor beta chains given below trace back to one sample, sequenced in a study of Ad26.COV2.S vaccination and SARS-CoV-2 variants. The treatment was: 19 received Ad26.COV2.S at low or high dose, single or two shots; about 5 received placebo; per-sample allocation not given. It was on day 63 after the first vaccine or placebo injection that samples were taken. TCRdb's table, derived via immunoSEQ multiplex PCR, lists solely in-frame clones and lacks some. This table holds about 440,000 clones, 90% found once. Sequenced here: peripheral blood, sampled in a trial of Ad26.COV2.S vaccine versus placebo. All receptors come from a person between 18 and 59 years old who received the Ad26.COV2.S COVID-19 vaccine or a placebo.

The chain employs TRBV4-2 and TRBJ2-2, with TRBD1 matching 9 bases. The J segment lost 5 bases and the V segment lost 0 bases, leaving 10 bases of the junction unmatched. Germline lookup yields CDR1 LGHNA and CDR2 YNFKEQ. The CDR3 runs 18 residues. CDR3 amino acids: CASSQDHGTGTWTGELFF. In DNA, the CDR3 is TGTGCCAGCAGCCAAGATCATGGGACAGGGACCTGGACCGGGGAGCTGTTTTTT.

The V call is TRBV19, the J call TRBJ2-7, with 8 positions matching TRBD2. The J segment lost 3 bases and the V segment lost 7 bases, leaving 11 bases of the junction unmatched. This CDR3 has 15 residues. Germline V gene sequence: CDR1 LNHDA, CDR2 SQIVND (reference sequence). CDR3 region: CASTPRLAGIYEQYF. The CDR3 region has the DNA TGTGCCAGTACCCCGAGGCTAGCGGGTATCTACGAGCAGTACTTC.

The chain recombines TRBV5-1 with TRBJ1-5; tentative D call: TRBD1 (6 bases). The CDR3 length is 16 residues. Germline assignment: CDR1 SGHRS and CDR2 YFSETQ. Trimming left V 5 bases short and J 3 bases short, with 18 bases between. DNA of the CDR3: TGCGCCAGCAGGAGATCTACAGGGAGAATCAATCAGCCCCAGCATTTT. Its protein is CASRRSTGRINQPQHF.

The genes are TRBV15 and TRBJ1-2; no clear D gene. Between the trimmed V and J ends, which lost 6 bases and 1 base, there was a span of 6 bases. CDR1 and CDR2 (germline): LNHNV, YYDKDF (reference sequence). The CDR3 totals 12 residues. For the CDR3, the DNA is TGTGCCACCAGTTGGGTTAACTATGGCTACACCTTC. Its translation: CATSWVNYGYTF.

This clone appeared once. The chain recombines TRBV27 with TRBJ2-3, with D perhaps TRBD1 or TRBD2 (5 bases each). The V gene lost 2 bases and the J gene lost 4 bases, with 13 bases spanning the gap. The CDR3 length is 15 residues. Looked up from germline, CDR1 is MNHEY and CDR2 is SMNVEV (reference sequence). In DNA form, the CDR3 reads TGTGCCAGCAGTTTACGCAGGGAGCTGGCAGATACGCAGTATTTT. Its translation: CASSLRRELADTQYF.

V gene TRBV4-3 combines with J gene TRBJ1-1, with TRBD1 matching over 10 bases. Trimming removed 4 bases from V and 1 base from J; junction bases left unmatched: 3. The CDR3 is 15 amino acids. Germline V gives CDR1 LGHNA, CDR2 YSLEER. The CDR3 nucleotides are TGCGCCAGCAGCCCTAGACAGGGGGCGAACACTGAAGCTTTCTTT. This sequence encodes CASSPRQGANTEAFF.

The rearrangement joins TRBV29-1 to TRBJ2-1; TRBD1 matches 10 bases. Per the germline V gene, CDR1 is SQVTM and CDR2 is ANQGSEA. V lost 5 bases, J lost 3 bases, and 7 bases stayed unmatched. The CDR3 covers 15 residues. The CDR3 sequence is CSVKAGTGDYNEQFF. The CDR3 coding sequence is TGCAGCGTTAAAGCCGGGACAGGGGACTACAATGAGCAGTTCTTC.

The V and J genes are TRBV2 and TRBJ2-2, with no clear D. CDR1 and CDR2 (germline): SNHLY, FYNNEI. Deletions cut 7 bases from V and 3 bases from J, with 9 bases between. This CDR3 region has 13 residues. The CDR3 region has the DNA TGTGCCAGCAAGGGCAGATACACCGGGGAGCTGTTTTTT. It is translated as CASKGRYTGELFF.

The chain joins TRBV10-3 to TRBJ2-5, with D maybe TRBD1 (5 bases). CDR3 size: 14 residues. Germline CDR1 is ENHRY and CDR2 is SYGVKD. The V gene lost 2 bases and the J gene lost 2 bases, with 9 bases spanning the gap. The CDR3 bases are TGTGCCATCAGTGAGGACAGATATCAAGAGACCCAGTACTTC. As protein: CAISEDRYQETQYF.

This clone was seen a handful of times. V usage is TRBV6-2 or TRBV6-3 and J usage is TRBJ2-7; no clear D. Trimming shortened V by 3 bases and J by 2 bases, and 11 bases separated the two germline ends. Germline V gene data show CDR1 as MNHEY and CDR2 as SVGEGT. The CDR3 is 14 residues long. The chain's CDR3 is CASSYVGPTYEQYF. CDR3 DNA sequence: TGTGCCAGCAGTTATGTTGGGCCTACCTACGAGCAGTACTTC.

This chain uses TRBV5-1 with TRBJ1-4; D remains ambiguous. Deletions cut 4 bases from V and 8 bases from J, with 21 bases between. The CDR3 spans 16 residues. Germline CDR1 SGHRS, CDR2 YFSETQ. CDR3 in DNA: TGCGCCAGCAGCCTCTTACGGCCAGGACTCAGGGAAAAACTGTTTTTT. This codes for CASSLLRPGLREKLFF.

The rearrangement uses TRBV7-9 and TRBJ2-3, with a tentative D call TRBD2 (5 bases). The germline V and J ends were trimmed by 5 bases and 0 bases, with 12 bases remaining between them. Germline CDR1 reads SEHNR; CDR2 reads FQNEAQ (reference sequence). The CDR3 has 15 amino acids. CDR3 sequence (DNA): TGTGCCAGCAGCAACGGGGTAACTAGCACAGATACGCAGTATTTT. The encoded protein is CASSNGVTSTDTQYF.

The chain uses TRBV27 and TRBJ2-7; TRBD2 agrees at 7 bases. The germline V gene encodes CDR1 MNHEY and CDR2 SMNVEV (reference sequence). The ends lost 5 bases at V and 0 bases at J; junction bases unmatched: 4. The CDR3 sequence is 14 residues long. The DNA for the CDR3 is TGTGCCAGCAGTGTGGGAGGGGTCTCCTACGAGCAGTACTTC. Its protein is CASSVGGVSYEQYF.

The chain uses TRBV5-4 and TRBJ2-7, with 9 bases identical to TRBD1. The V gene end was trimmed by 4 bases and the J gene end by 5 bases; junction bases not matched to a gene: 10. Germline V CDR1 and CDR2: SGHNT, YYREEE (reference sequence). The CDR3 runs 15 residues. The CDR3 sequence is CASSRADRGPNEQYF. The CDR3 DNA reads as TGTGCCAGCAGCCGCGCGGACAGGGGACCGAACGAGCAGTACTTC. Full variable domain (missing parts from reference TRBV5-4 and TRBJ2-7): ETGVTQSPTHLIKTRGQQVTLRCSSQSGHNTVSWYQQALGQGPQFIFQYYREEENGRGNFPPRFSGLQFPNYSSELNVNALELDDSALYLCASSRADRGPNEQYFGPGTRLTVT.